The present T cell receptor beta chain was sequenced within a study of blood T cells in healthy people across ages (dated by TCRdb to 2014 to 2015). The study in broad terms: Template switching captured roughly one uniquely barcoded TCR beta cDNA molecule per two T cells in model experiments. Using deep sequencing normalized with unique cDNA molecular identifiers, the study measured how TCR beta repertoire diversity changes with age. The donors were split into four age groups: young (average around 17 years), middle-aged (about 40), aged (approximately 60) and long-lived (over 80). To avoid experimental bias, donors of different ages were randomly spread across the sequencing lanes. For two donors (one aged 18 to 30 and one aged 80 or older), the study analyzed two additional independent replicas of 1 million unique cDNA reads from the same blood draw. General study outcomes and caveats: Estimates of total diversity based on one million sequenced T cells were regarded as lower bounds and as underestimates. The long-lived group showed more naive CD4+ T cells, fewer expanded clones and increased TCR diversity than the aged group, suggesting age selection. Because the CMV infection status of the donors was unknown, age-related changes in expanded clonotypes may potentially have been confounded. Because profiling used bulk unsorted PBMCs, naive and antigen-experienced compartments could not be compared conclusively. There was a strong correlation between observed TCR beta diversity and the percentage of naive T cells measured by flow cytometry. As age increased, observed TCR beta diversity per million T cells dropped in a roughly linear way, and a significant reduction was already evident by age roughly 40.

As to this clonotype: There is no known antigen for this receptor. Qualities for individual bases were not recorded, and no much larger clone is one base off.

V is pared back by 7 bases and J by 2 bases, with 12 bases lying between the germline termini. Spanning cysteine to phenylalanine, the CDR3 consists of 14 amino acids. Of all the DNA, just the CDR3 is kept, 42 bases in frame from base 1. The germline V gene supplies CDR1 MNHNS and CDR2 SASEGT. Library preparation used 5' RACE. The sequencing machine was an Illumina HiSeq 2500. A second PCR of roughly 7 to 12 cycles was run with a J-beta primer mix and a sample-barcoded 5' primer. A unique molecular identifier was introduced onto each TCR beta cDNA molecule by a template-switch 5' adaptor carrying 12 random nucleotides. At least 2.5 million CDR3-containing paired-end reads were obtained from each sample. First-strand cDNA synthesis was performed from all RNA using the Mint cDNA synthesis kit, with priming by a TRBC-specific oligonucleotide. All cDNA was treated with uracil-DNA glycosylase and then went through a first 18-cycle PCR with the universal primers M1SS and BC2_uni_R. The paper's processing steps were these. Each sample was normalized by randomly selecting 1 million high-quality reads, each carrying a distinct molecular identifier. Instead of being binned into consensus sequences, reads with shared molecular identifiers were discarded. MiTCR, set to a Q25 quality threshold and the strictest error-elimination algorithm, was used for CDR3 identification, clonotype clustering and error correction. A nonparametric unseen species model using Euler transformation provided a lower-bound estimate of total TCR beta diversity. TCRdb's own reprocessing of the public reads used fastp at Q25 and MiXCR and kept productive beta chains. Rows merge per CDR3 protein into single entries with the most common DNA and genes. The V and J calls come from TCRdb's annotation, not from the publication. In this sample the table shows 800,000 to 950,000 distinct CDR3 sequences, about 37% of which occur a single time. 10% to 15% of the sample comes from the top ten.

Systemically healthy Caucasian individuals from Russia, 39 in total and aged roughly 6 to 95 years, were included as donors. Each donor gave approximately 10 milliliters of peripheral blood, collected into EDTA-treated Vacutainer tubes. PBMCs were isolated by Ficoll-Paque density-gradient centrifugation, with at least 6 million obtained per sample. Total RNA, at least 6 micrograms per sample, was extracted from PBMCs with Trizol reagent. For every donor, flow cytometry on a PBMC aliquot measured the percentage of naive CD45RAhigh/CD27high T cells. Sequenced sample: blood. This receptor was identified in a man aged 18 to 29 in good health. Recombination joined TRBV6-1 with TRBJ2-1, and possibly TRBD1, on 5 matching bases. The DNA sequence is as follows: TGTGCCAGCAAAGGTACAGGACCCTACAATGAGCAGTTCTTC. Translated, this gives CASKGTGPYNEQFF.